This T cell receptor (beta chain) was found in a study of control samples from healthy donors and cancer patients. Data came from immunoSEQ multiplex PCR; TCRdb stores just in-frame clones and leaves some out. The sample carries tens of thousands of clones, 80% to 95% recorded once. The germline V gene has CDR1 SQVTM and CDR2 ANQGSEA. Trimming removed 6 bases from V and 4 bases from J, with 19 bases in between. This CDR3 has 14 amino acids. The rearrangement joins TRBV29-1 to TRBJ2-7; D possibly corresponds to TRBD1 (5 bases). The sample was PBMCs. The clonotype was recovered from a woman aged 40-49 years with lung cancer. The CDR3 spells CSVGGQTNSYEQYF. The DNA of the CDR3 is TGCAGCGTCGGCGGACAAACCAACTCTTACGAGCAGTACTTC.